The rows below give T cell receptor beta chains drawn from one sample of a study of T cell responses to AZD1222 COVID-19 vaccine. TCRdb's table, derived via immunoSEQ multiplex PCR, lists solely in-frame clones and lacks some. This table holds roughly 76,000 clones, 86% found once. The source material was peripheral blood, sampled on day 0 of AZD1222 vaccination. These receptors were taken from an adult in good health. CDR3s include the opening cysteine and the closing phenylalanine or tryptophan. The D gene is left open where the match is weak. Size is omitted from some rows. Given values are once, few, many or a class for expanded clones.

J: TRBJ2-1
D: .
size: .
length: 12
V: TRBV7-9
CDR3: CASSNRLDEQFF
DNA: TGTGCCAGCAGCAACCGACTAGATGAGCAGTTCTTC

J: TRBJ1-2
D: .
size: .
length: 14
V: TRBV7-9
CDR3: CASSSVGQQYGYTF
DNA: TGTGCCAGCAGCTCGGTGGGGCAACAGTATGGCTACACCTTC

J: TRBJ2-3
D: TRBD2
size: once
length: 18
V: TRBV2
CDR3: CASSGVLAGVAGTDTQYF
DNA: TGTGCCAGCAGTGGGGTCCTAGCGGGAGTCGCTGGCACAGATACGCAGTATTTT

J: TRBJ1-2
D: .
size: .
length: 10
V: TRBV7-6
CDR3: CATENYGYTF
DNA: TGTGCCACTGAGAACTATGGCTACACCTTC

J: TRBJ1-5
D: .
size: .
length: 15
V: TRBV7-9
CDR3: CASSSDSHSNQPQHF
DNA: TGTGCCAGCAGCTCTGACAGTCATAGCAATCAGCCCCAGCATTTT

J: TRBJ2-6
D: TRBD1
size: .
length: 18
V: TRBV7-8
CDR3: CASSLGGTGLSGANVLTF
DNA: TGTGCCAGCAGCTTAGGTGGGACAGGGCTCTCTGGGGCCAACGTCCTGACTTTC

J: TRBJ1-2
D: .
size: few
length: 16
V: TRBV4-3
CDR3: CASSQDSAGAGYGYTF
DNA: TGCGCCAGCAGCCAAGATTCGGCGGGGGCTGGCTATGGCTACACCTTC

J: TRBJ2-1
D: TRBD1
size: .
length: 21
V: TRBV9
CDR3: CASSVAPGQGTRKSSYNEQFF
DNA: TGTGCCAGCAGCGTAGCTCCGGGACAGGGGACCCGAAAGAGCTCCTACAATGAGCAGTTCTTC

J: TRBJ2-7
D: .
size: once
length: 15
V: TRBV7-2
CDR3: CASSLSGTYSYEQYF
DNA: TGTGCCAGCAGCCTCTCCGGGACGTATTCCTACGAGCAGTACTTC

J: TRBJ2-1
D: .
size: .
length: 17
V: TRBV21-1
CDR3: CASSKKGTSGKRNEQFF
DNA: TGTGCCAGCAGCAAAAAGGGGACTAGCGGGAAGAGGAATGAGCAGTTCTTC

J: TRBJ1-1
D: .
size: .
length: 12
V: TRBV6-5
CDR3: CASSRRSTEAFF
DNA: TGTGCCAGCAGTAGGCGGTCCACTGAAGCTTTCTTT

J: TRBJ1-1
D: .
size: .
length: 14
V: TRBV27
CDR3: CASSLRGSGTEAFF
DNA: TGTGCCAGCAGTTTAAGGGGGTCTGGCACTGAAGCTTTCTTT

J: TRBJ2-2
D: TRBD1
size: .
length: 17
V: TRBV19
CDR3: CASSIGPGQSNTGELFF
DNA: TGTGCCAGTAGTATAGGTCCGGGACAGTCGAACACCGGGGAGCTGTTTTTT

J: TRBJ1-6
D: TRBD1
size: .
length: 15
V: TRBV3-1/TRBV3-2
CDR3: CASSQDPGGVSPLHF
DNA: TGTGCCAGCAGCCAAGACCCAGGGGGGGTCTCACCCCTCCACTTT

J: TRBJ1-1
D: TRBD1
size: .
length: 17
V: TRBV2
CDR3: CASRTNPGQPQNTEAFF
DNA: TGTGCCAGCAGGACAAATCCGGGACAGCCCCAGAACACTGAAGCTTTCTTT

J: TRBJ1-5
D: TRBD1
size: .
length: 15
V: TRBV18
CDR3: CASSPVTGGNQPQHF
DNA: TGTGCCAGCTCACCAGTAACAGGGGGAAATCAGCCCCAGCATTTT

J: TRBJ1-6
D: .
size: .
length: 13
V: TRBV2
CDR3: CASNRIIDSPLHF
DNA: TGTGCCAGCAACCGGATTATTGATTCACCCCTCCACTTT

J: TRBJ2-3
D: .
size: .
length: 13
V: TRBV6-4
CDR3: CASSPGGTDTQYF
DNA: TGTGCCAGCAGTCCAGGGGGCACAGATACGCAGTATTTT

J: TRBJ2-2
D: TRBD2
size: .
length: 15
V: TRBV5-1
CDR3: CASSLAGGNTGELFF
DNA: TGCGCCAGCAGCTTGGCGGGGGGAAACACCGGGGAGCTGTTTTTT

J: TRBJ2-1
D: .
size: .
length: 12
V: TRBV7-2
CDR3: CASSRPSAEQFF
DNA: TGTGCCAGCAGCCGACCCTCGGCTGAGCAGTTCTTC

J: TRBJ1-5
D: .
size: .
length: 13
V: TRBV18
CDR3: CASSLSEDQPQHF
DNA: TGTGCCAGCTCACTATCGGAGGACCAGCCCCAGCATTTT

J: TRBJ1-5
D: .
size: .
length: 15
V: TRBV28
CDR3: CASSLPHGSNQPQHF
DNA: TGTGCCAGCAGTTTACCCCACGGAAGCAATCAGCCCCAGCATTTT

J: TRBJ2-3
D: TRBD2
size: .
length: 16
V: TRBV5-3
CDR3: CARSDASGRSTDTQYF
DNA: TGTGCCAGAAGCGACGCTAGCGGGAGGAGCACAGATACGCAGTATTTT

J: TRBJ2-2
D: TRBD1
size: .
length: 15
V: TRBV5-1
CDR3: CASRLGQGDTGELFF
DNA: TGCGCCAGCAGGCTGGGACAGGGTGACACCGGGGAGCTGTTTTTT

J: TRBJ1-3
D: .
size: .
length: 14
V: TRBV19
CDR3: CASSATARGNTIYF
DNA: TGTGCCAGTAGCGCTACAGCGCGCGGAAACACCATATATTTT

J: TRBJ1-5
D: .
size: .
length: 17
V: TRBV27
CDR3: CASRPPKQGEGNQPQHF
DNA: TGTGCCAGCAGGCCCCCCAAACAGGGTGAGGGCAATCAGCCCCAGCATTTT

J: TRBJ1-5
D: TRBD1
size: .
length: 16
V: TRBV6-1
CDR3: CASSELIGGRNQPQHF
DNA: TGTGCCAGCAGTGAATTAATAGGGGGCCGGAATCAGCCCCAGCATTTT

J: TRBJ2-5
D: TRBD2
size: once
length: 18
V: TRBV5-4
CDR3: CASSTPGLAGGNQETQYF
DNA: TGTGCCAGCAGCACCCCGGGACTAGCGGGGGGAAACCAAGAGACCCAGTACTTC

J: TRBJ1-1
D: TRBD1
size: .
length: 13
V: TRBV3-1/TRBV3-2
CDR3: CASSQVGTGIAFF
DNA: TGTGCCAGCAGCCAAGTAGGGACAGGGATCGCTTTCTTT